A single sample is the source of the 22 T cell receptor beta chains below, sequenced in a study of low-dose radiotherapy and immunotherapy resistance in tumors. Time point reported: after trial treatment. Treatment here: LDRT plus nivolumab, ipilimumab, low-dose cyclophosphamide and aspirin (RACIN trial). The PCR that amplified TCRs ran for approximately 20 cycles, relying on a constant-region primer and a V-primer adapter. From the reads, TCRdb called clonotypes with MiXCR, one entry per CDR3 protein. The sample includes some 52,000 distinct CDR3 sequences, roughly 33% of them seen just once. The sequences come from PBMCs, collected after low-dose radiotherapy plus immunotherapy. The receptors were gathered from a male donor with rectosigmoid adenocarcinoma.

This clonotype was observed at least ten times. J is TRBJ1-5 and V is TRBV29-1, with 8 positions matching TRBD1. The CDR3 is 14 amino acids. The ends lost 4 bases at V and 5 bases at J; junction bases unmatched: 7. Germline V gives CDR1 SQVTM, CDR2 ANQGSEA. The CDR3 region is CSVAWTGSDQPQHF. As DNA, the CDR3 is TGCAGCGTTGCATGGACAGGGTCAGATCAGCCCCAGCATTTT. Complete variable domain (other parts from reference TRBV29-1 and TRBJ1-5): SAVISQKPSRDICQRGTSLTIQCQVDSQVTMMFWYRQQPGQSLTLIATANQGSEATYESGFVIDKFPISRPNLTFSTLTVSNMSPEDSSIYLCSVAWTGSDQPQHFGDGTRLSIL.

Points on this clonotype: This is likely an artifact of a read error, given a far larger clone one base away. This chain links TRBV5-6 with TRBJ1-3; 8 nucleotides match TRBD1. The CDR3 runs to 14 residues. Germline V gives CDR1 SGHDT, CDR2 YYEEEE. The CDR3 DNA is TGTGTCAGCAGGCCGGACAGGGCTGGAAACACCATATATTTT. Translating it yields CVSRPDRAGNTIYF.

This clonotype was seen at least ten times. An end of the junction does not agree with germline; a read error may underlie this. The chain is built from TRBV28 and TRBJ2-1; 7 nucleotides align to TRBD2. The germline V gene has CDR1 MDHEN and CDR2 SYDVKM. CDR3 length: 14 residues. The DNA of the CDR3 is TGTGCCAGCAGTTTACCCCTACTAGAGCGGGGATCGATCTTC. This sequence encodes CASSLPLLERGSIF.

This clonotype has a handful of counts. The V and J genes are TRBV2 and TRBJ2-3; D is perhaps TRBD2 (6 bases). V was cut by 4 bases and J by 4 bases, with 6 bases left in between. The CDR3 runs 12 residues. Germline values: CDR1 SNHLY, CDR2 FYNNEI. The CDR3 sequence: CASSGEADTQYF. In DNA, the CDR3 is TGTGCCAGCAGTGGGGAGGCAGATACGCAGTATTTT.

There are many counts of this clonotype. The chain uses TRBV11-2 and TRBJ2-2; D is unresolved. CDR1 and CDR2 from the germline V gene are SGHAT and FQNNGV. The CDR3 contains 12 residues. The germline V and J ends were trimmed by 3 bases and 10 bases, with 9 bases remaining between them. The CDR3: CASSLSRLELFF. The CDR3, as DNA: TGTGCCAGCAGCTTGAGCAGATTGGAGCTGTTTTTT.

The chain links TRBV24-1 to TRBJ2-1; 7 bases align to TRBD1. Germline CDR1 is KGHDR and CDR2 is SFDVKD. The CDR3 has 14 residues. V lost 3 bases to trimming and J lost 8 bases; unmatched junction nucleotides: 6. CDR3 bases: TGTGCCACCAGTGATGCAGGGGGTGTAGATGAGCAGTTCTTC. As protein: CATSDAGGVDEQFF.

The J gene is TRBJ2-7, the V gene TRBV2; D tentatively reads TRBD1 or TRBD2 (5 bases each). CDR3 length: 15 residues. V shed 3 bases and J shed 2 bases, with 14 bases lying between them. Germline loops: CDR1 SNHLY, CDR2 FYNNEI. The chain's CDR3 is CASSDVGDATYEQYF. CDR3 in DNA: TGTGCCAGCAGTGACGTAGGGGACGCAACCTACGAGCAGTACTTC.

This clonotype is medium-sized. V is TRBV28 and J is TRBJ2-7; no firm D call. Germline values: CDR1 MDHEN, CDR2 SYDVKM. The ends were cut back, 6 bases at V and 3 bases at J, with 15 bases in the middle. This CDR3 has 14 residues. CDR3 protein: CASSLRRSLYEQYF. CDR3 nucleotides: TGTGCCAGCAGCCTACGAAGGAGCCTCTACGAGCAGTACTTC.

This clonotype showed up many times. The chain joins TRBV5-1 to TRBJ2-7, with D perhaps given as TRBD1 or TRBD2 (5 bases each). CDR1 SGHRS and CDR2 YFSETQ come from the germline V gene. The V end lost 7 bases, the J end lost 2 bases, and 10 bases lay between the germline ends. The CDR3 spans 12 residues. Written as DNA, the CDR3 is TGCGCCAGCCGAGGGACCGCCTACGAGCAGTACTTC. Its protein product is CASRGTAYEQYF.

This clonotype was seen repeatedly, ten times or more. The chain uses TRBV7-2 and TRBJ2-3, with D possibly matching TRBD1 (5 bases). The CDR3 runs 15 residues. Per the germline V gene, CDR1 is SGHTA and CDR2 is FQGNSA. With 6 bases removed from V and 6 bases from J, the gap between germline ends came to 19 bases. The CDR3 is CASSQLWGAGDTQYF. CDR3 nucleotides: TGTGCCAGCAGTCAATTGTGGGGCGCAGGGGATACGCAGTATTTT. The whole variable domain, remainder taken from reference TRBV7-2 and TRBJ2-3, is GAGVSQSPSNKVTEKGKDVELRCDPISGHTALYWYRQSLGQGLEFLIYFQGNSAPDKSGLPSDRFSAERTGGSVSTLTIQRTQQEDSAVYLCASSQLWGAGDTQYFGPGTRLTVL.

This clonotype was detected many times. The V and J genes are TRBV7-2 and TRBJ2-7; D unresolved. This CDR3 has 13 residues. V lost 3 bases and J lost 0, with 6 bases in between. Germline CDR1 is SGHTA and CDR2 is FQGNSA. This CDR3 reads CASSLADSYEQYF. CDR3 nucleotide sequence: TGTGCCAGCAGCTTGGCAGACTCCTACGAGCAGTACTTC.

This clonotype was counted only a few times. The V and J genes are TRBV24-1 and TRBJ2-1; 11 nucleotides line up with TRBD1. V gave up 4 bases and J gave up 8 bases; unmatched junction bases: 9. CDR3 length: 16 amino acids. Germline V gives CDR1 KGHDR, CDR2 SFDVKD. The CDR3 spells CATSEAGTGGKDEQFF. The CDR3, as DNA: TGTGCCACCAGTGAGGCCGGGACAGGGGGTAAAGATGAGCAGTTCTTC.

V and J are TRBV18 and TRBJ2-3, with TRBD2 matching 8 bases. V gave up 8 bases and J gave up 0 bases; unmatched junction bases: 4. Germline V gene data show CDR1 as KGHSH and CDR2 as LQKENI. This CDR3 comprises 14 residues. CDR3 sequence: CASGASGSTDTQYF. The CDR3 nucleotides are TGTGCCAGCGGAGCTAGCGGGAGCACAGATACGCAGTATTTT. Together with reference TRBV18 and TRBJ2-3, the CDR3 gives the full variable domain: NAGVMQNPRHLVRRRGQEARLRCSPMKGHSHVYWYRQLPEEGLKFMVYLQKENIIDESGMPKERFSAEFPKEGPSILRIQQVVRGDSAAYFCASGASGSTDTQYFGPGTRLTVL.

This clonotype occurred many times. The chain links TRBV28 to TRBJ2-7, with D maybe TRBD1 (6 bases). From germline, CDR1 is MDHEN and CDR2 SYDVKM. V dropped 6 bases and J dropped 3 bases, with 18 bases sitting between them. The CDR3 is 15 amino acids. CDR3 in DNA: TGTGCCAGCAGCGCTAGGACAGCTAAGAACTACGAGCAGTACTTC. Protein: CASSARTAKNYEQYF.

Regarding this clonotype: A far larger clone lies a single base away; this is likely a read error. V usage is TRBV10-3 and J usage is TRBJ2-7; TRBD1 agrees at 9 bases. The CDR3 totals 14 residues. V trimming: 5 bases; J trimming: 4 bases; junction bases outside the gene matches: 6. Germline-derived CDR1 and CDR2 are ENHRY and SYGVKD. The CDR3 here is CAISRQGVGYEQYF. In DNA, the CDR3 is TGTGCCATCAGTCGACAGGGGGTTGGTTACGAGCAGTACTTC.

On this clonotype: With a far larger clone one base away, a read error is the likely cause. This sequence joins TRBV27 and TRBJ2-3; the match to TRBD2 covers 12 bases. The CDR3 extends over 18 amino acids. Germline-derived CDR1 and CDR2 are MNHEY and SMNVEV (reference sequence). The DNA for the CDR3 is TGCGCCAGCGGCCCGGGGACTAGCGGGCTCTTCGGCACAGATACGCAGTATTTT. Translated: CASGPGTSGLFGTDTQYF.

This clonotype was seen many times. The CDR3: CASSAGTGLYEQYF. CDR3 sequence (DNA): TGTGCCAGCAGCGCCGGGACAGGGCTCTACGAGCAGTACTTC. The chain is built from TRBV6-5 and TRBJ2-7; the match to TRBD1 covers 9 bases. The CDR3 sequence is 14 residues long. In germline, CDR1 is MNHEY, CDR2 SVGAGI. Trimming cost V 6 bases and J 3 bases; bases outside gene matches: 6.

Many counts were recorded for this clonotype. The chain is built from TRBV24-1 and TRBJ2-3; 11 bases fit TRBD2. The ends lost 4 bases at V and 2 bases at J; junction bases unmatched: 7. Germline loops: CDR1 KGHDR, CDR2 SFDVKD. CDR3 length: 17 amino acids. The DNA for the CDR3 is TGTGCCACCAGTGAGCGGCCGGGACTAGCGGACACAGATACGCAGTATTTT. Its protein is CATSERPGLADTDTQYF.

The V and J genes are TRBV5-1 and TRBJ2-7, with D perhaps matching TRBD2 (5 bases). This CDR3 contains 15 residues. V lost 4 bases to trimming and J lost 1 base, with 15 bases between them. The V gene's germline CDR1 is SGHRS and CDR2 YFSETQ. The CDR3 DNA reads TGCGCCAGCAGCAGGAATCAACCGGGATCCTACGAGCAGTACTTC. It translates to CASSRNQPGSYEQYF.

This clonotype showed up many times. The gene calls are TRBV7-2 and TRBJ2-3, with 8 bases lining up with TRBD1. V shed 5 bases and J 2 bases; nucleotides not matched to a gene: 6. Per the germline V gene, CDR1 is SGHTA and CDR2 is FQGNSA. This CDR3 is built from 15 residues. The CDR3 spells CASSPTGAYTDTQYF. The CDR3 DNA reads TGTGCCAGCAGCCCGACAGGGGCGTACACAGATACGCAGTATTTT.

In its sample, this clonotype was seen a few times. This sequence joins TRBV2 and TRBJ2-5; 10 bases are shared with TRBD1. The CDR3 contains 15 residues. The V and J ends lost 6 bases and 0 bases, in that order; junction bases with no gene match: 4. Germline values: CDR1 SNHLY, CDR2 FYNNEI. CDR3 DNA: TGTGCCAGCAGCCAGGGACAGGGGTACCAAGAGACCCAGTACTTC. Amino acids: CASSQGQGYQETQYF.

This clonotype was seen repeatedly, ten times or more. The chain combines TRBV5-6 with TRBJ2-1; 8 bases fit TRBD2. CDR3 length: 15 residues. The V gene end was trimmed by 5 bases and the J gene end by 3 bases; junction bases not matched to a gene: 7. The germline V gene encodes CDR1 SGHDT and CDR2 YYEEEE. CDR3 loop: CASRTGTRHYNEQFF. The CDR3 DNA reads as TGTGCCAGCAGGACCGGGACTAGACACTACAATGAGCAGTTCTTC.